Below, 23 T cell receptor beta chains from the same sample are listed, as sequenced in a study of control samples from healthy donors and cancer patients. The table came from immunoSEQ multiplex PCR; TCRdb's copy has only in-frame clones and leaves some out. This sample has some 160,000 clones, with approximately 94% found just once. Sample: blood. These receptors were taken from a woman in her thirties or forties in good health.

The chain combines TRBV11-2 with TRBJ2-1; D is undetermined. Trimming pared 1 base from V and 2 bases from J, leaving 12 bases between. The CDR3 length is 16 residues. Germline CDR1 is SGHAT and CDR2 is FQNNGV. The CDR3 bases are TGTGCCAGCAGCTTAGCCTCGCGGACCACCTACAATGAGCAGTTCTTC. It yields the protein CASSLASRTTYNEQFF. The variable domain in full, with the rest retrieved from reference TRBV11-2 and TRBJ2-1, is EAGVAQSPRYKIIEKRQSVAFWCNPISGHATLYWYQQILGQGPKLLIQFQNNGVVDDSQLPKDRFSAERLKGVDSTLKIQPAKLEDSAVYLCASSLASRTTYNEQFFGPGTRLTVL.

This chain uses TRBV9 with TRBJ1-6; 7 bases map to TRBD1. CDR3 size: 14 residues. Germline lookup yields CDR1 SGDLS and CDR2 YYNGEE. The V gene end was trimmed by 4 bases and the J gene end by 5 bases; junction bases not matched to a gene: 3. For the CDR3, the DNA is TGTGCCAGCAGCCCCCAGGGGGATAATTCACCCCTCCACTTT. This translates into CASSPQGDNSPLHF.

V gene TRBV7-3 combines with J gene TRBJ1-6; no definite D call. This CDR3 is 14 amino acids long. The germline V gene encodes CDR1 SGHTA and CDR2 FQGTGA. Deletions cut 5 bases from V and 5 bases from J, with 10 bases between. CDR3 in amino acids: CASSQRSHNSPLHF. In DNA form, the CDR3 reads TGTGCCAGCAGCCAGCGGAGTCATAATTCACCCCTCCACTTT.

CDR3 in DNA: TGTGCCACCAGTGATTTCGGCGGGAGGAGTCGGGATGAGCAGTTCTTC. As protein: CATSDFGGRSRDEQFF. V and J are TRBV24-1 and TRBJ2-1; 8 bases agree with TRBD2. Germline V gene lookup returns CDR1 KGHDR and CDR2 SFDVKD. V shed 1 base and J 8 bases; nucleotides not matched to a gene: 9. The CDR3 is made up of 16 amino acids.

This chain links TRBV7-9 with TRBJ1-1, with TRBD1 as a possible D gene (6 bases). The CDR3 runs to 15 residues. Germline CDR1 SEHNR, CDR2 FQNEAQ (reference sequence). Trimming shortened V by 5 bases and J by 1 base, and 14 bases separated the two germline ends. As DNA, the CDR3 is TGTGCCAGCAGCCCCCGGACAGAGCGGAACACTGAAGCTTTCTTT. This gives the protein CASSPRTERNTEAFF.

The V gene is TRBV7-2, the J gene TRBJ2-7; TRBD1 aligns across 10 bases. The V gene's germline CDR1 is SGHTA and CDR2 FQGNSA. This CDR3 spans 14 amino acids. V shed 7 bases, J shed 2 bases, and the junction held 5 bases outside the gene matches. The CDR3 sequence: CASIQTGGPYEQYF. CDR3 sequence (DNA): TGTGCCAGCATCCAGACAGGGGGCCCCTACGAGCAGTACTTC.

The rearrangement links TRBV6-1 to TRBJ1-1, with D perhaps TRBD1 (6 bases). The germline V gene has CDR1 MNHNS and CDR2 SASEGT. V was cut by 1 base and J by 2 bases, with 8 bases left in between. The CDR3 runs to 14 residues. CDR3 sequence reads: CASSEGGGNTEAFF. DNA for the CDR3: TGTGCCAGCAGTGAAGGAGGGGGAAACACTGAAGCTTTCTTT.

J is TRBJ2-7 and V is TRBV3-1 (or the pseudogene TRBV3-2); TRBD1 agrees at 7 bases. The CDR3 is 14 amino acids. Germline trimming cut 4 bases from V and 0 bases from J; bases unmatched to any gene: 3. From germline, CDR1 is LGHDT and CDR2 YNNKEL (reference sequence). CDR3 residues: CASSPYRGSYEQYF. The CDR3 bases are TGTGCCAGCAGCCCTTACAGGGGCTCCTACGAGCAGTACTTC.

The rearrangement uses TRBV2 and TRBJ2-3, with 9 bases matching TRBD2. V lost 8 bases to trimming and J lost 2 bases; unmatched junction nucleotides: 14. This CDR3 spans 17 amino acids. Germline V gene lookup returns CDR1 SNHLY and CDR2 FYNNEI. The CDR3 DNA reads TGTGCCAGCCGCTCCAGACTAGCGGAGGCTTCCACAGATACGCAGTATTTT. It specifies CASRSRLAEASTDTQYF.

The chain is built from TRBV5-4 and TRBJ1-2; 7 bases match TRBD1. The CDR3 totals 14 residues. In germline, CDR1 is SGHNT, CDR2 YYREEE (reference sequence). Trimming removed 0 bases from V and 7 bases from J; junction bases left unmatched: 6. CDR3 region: CASSLGGTVSGYTF. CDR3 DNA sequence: TGTGCCAGCAGCTTGGGTGGGACAGTATCTGGCTACACCTTC.

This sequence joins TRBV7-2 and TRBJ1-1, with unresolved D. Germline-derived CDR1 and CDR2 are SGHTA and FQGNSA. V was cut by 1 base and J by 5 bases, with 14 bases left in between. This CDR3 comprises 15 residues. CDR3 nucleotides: TGTGCCAGCAGCTTAGTTCCCGACTTCGGAACTGAAGCTTTCTTT. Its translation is CASSLVPDFGTEAFF.

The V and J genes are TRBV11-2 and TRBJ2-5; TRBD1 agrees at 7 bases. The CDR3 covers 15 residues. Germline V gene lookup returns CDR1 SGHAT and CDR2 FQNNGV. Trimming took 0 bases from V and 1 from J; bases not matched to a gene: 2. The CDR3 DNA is TGTGCCAGCAGCTTAGAGGGACAGAGCCAAGAGACCCAGTACTTC. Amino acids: CASSLEGQSQETQYF.

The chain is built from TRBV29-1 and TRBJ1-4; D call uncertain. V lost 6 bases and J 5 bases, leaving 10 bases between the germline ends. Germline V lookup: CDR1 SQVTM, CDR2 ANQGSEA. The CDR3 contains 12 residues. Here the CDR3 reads CSVSPRNEKLFF. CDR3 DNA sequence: TGCAGCGTCTCACCTCGAAATGAAAAACTGTTTTTT.

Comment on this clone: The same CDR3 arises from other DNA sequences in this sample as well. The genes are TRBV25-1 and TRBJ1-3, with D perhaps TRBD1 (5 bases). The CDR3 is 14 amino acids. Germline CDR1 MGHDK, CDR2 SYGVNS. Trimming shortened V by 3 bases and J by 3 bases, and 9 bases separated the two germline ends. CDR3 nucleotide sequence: TGTGCCAGCAGTGAGGGGCAGTTTGGAAACACCATATATTTT. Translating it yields CASSEGQFGNTIYF.

The CDR3 protein is CASSLALGGYIPEWEETQYF. The CDR3 region has the DNA TGTGCCAGCAGCTTAGCGCTTGGCGGCTACATCCCTGAGTGGGAAGAGACCCAGTACTTC. The V gene is TRBV7-2, the J gene TRBJ2-5; D unclear. CDR3 length: 20 residues. In germline, CDR1 is SGHTA, CDR2 FQGNSA. Trimming left V 0 bases short and J 3 bases short, with 26 bases between.

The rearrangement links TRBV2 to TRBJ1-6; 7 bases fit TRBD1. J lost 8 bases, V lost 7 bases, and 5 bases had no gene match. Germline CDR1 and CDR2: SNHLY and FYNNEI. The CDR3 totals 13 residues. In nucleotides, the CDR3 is TGTGCCAGCACTGGGACAGAGTATTCACCCCTCCACTTT. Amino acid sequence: CASTGTEYSPLHF.

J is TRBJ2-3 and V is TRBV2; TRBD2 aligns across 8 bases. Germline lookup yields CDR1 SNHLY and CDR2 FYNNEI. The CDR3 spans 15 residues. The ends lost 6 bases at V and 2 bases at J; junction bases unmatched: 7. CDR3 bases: TGTGCCAGCAGGGAAACTAGCGGTGTCACAGATACGCAGTATTTT. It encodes CASRETSGVTDTQYF.

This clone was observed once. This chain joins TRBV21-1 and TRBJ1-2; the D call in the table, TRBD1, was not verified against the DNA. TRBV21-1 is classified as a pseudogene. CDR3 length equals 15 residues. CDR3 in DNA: TGTGCCAGCAGCAGCCGGACAGGTCTGTTCTATGGCTACACCTTC. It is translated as CASSSRTGLFYGYTF.

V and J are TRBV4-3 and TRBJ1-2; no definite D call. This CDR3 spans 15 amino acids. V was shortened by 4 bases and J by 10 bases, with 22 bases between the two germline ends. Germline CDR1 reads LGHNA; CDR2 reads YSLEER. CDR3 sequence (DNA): TGCGCCAGCAGCCCAGGACCATACTTAACTATGGACTACACCTTC. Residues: CASSPGPYLTMDYTF.

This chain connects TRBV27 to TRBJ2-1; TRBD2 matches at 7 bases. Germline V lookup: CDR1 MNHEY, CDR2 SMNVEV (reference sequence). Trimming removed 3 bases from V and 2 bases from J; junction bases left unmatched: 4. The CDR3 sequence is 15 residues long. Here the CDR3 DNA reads TGTGCCAGCAGTTTGAGCGGGGTTGCCTACAATGAGCAGTTCTTC. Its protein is CASSLSGVAYNEQFF.

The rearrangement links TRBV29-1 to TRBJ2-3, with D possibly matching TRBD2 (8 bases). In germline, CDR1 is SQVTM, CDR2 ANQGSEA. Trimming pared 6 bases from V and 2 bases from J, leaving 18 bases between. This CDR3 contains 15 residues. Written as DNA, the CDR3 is TGCAGCGTCCGCCGGGGGGGGACAGCCACAGATACGCAGTATTTT. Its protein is CSVRRGGTATDTQYF.

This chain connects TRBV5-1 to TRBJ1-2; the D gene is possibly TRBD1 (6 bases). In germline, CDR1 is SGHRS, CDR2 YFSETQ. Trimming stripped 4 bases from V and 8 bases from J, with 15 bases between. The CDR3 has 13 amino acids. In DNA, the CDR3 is TGCGCCAGCAGCGCAAACAGGGCTGAGGGCTACACCTTC. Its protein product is CASSANRAEGYTF.

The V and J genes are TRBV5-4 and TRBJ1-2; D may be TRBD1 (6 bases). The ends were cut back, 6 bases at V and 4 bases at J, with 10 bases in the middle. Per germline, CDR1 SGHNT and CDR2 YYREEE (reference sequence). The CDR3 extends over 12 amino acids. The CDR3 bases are TGTGCCAGCACTGGGGGCGGCTATGGCTACACCTTC. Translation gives CASTGGGYGYTF.